Listed here are 9 T cell receptor beta chains from one sample, sequenced in a study of T cells in Graves' hyperthyroidism and ophthalmopathy. RNA transcripts yielded amplified TCR beta CDR3 regions. Primed by the HTBI set, a first-round RT-PCR was run on the TCR CDR3. A single record per CDR3 protein comes from TCRdb applying MiXCR to the multiplex PCR reads. Among fewer than 350,000 distinct CDR3 sequences, 13% were seen once, and the ten largest hold almost 8%. The sample was blood. Source of these receptors: a woman in her 30s with Graves' hyperthyroidism that later progressed to Graves' ophthalmopathy.

This clonotype has at least ten counts. This chain connects TRBV7-9 to TRBJ2-7, with 8 bases that match TRBD1. The CDR3 is 13 residues long. Per the germline V gene, CDR1 is SEHNR and CDR2 is FQNEAQ (reference sequence). V was pared by 5 bases and J by 4 bases, with 4 bases of the junction left unmatched. The DNA for the CDR3 is TGTGCCAGCAGCCCCCGGGACAGGTACGAGCAGTACTTC. Translation: CASSPRDRYEQYF.

Comment on this clonotype: A much larger clone lies one base from this, so it may be a read error. The CDR3 does not end in the conserved phenylalanine or tryptophan, so this is likely a read error. The CDR3 here is CASSGDGGLPSYNEQFL. For the CDR3, the DNA is TGTGCCAGTAGTGGTGACGGGGGTCTCCCCTCCTACAATGAGCAGTTCCTC. The chain couples TRBV19 to TRBJ2-1; D is possibly TRBD2 (6 bases). CDR1 and CDR2 from the germline V gene are LNHDA and SQIVND (reference sequence). With 5 bases removed from V and 0 bases from J, the gap between germline ends came to 17 bases. CDR3 length: 17 amino acids.

This clonotype turned up a few times. This chain connects TRBV11-1 to TRBJ1-1, with D uncertain. The CDR3 has 14 amino acids. From germline, CDR1 is SGHAT and CDR2 FQDESV (reference sequence). V was shortened by 0 bases and J by 5 bases, with 10 bases between the two germline ends. CDR3 sequence (DNA): TGTGCCAGCAGCTTAGCGCGGTGGGGAACTGAAGCTTTCTTT. Residues: CASSLARWGTEAFF.

This clonotype was counted ten times or more. V usage is TRBV30 and J usage is TRBJ2-1, with D maybe TRBD2 (6 bases). Germline CDR1 GTSNPN, CDR2 SVGIG (reference sequence). This CDR3 is built from 14 residues. The V end was cut by 0 bases, the J end by 9 bases, with 15 bases between. CDR3 sequence: CAWSVLGGRGEQFF. The CDR3 DNA reads as TGTGCCTGGAGTGTACTGGGGGGAAGGGGTGAGCAGTTCTTC. Drawing the rest from reference TRBV30 and TRBJ2-1, the complete variable domain is SQTIHQWPATLVQPVGSPLSLECTVEGTSNPNLYWYRQAAGRGLQLLFYSVGIGQISSEVPQNLSASRPQDRQFILSSKKLLLSDSGFYLCAWSVLGGRGEQFFGPGTRLTVL.

This clonotype was seen at least ten times. The chain has TRBV28 and TRBJ1-2, with TRBD1 matching 8 bases. CDR1 and CDR2 (germline): MDHEN, SYDVKM. The CDR3 totals 15 residues. The trim removed 5 bases at V and 3 bases at J, leaving 8 bases unmatched. The CDR3 nucleotides read TGTGCCAGCAGTCCACCAGGGGGCGCGGACTATGGCTACACCTTC. Protein sequence: CASSPPGGADYGYTF.

The sample holds many counts of this clonotype. V and J are TRBV28 and TRBJ1-3; the match to TRBD1 covers 9 bases. Germline trimming cut 5 bases from V and 3 bases from J; bases unmatched to any gene: 8. The CDR3 loop spans 16 amino acids. Germline assignment: CDR1 MDHEN and CDR2 SYDVKM. The CDR3 protein is CASSPGTGRSGNTIYF. The DNA of the CDR3 is TGTGCCAGCAGTCCGGGGACAGGGCGGAGTGGAAACACCATATATTTT.

This clonotype was counted at least ten times. This chain joins TRBV28 and TRBJ1-2; D is possibly TRBD1 (5 bases). Between the trimmed V and J ends, which lost 5 bases and 4 bases, there was a span of 14 bases. CDR3 length: 14 amino acids. Germline V gene data show CDR1 as MDHEN and CDR2 as SYDVKM. This chain's CDR3 is CASSPPRGSYGYTF. The CDR3 DNA is TGTGCCAGCAGTCCTCCCCGGGGCAGCTATGGCTACACCTTC.

The genes are TRBV20-1 and TRBJ2-5; 14 positions match TRBD2. The germline gives CDR1 DFQATT, CDR2 SNEGSKA (reference sequence). This CDR3 is 17 amino acids long. The junction had 10 bases not matched to a gene; V was cut back by 2 bases and J by 5 bases. The CDR3 DNA reads TGCAGTGCTAGACCCACCCCCCGACTAGCGGGAGGGGAGACCCAGTACTTC. As protein: CSARPTPRLAGGETQYF.

This clonotype has a count of ten or more. The chain couples TRBV18 to TRBJ1-2; 9 positions agree with TRBD1. Losses at the gene ends were 3 bases for V and 2 bases for J; bases not matched to a gene: 10. The CDR3 has 17 amino acids. CDR1 KGHSH and CDR2 LQKENI come from the germline V gene. The CDR3 protein is CASSPKPRDRDNYGYTF. As DNA, the CDR3 is TGTGCCAGCTCACCGAAGCCCCGGGACAGGGACAACTATGGCTACACCTTC.